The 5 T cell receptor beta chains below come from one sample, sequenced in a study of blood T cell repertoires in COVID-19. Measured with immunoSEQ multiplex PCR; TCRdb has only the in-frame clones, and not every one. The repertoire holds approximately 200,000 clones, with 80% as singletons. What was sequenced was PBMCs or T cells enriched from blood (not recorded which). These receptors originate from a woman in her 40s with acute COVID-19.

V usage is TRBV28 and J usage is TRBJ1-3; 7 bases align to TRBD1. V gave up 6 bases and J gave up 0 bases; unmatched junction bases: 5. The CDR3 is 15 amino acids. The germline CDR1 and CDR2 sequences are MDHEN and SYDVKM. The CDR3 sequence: CASRKQGNSGNTIYF. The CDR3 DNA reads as TGTGCCAGCAGAAAACAGGGGAACTCTGGAAACACCATATATTTT.

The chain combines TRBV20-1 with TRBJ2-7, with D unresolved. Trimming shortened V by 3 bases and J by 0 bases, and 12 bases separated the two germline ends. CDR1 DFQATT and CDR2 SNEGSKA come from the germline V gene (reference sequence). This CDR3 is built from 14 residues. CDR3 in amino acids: CSASRVRSSYEQYF. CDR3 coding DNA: TGCAGTGCTAGTCGGGTAAGGAGCTCCTACGAGCAGTACTTC.

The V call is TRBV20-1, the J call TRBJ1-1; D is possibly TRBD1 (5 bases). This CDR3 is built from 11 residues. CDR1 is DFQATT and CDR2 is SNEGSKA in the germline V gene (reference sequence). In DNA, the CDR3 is TGCAGCCCGGTCGGGTCCAGGGCTGCTTTCTTT. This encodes CSPVGSRAAFF.

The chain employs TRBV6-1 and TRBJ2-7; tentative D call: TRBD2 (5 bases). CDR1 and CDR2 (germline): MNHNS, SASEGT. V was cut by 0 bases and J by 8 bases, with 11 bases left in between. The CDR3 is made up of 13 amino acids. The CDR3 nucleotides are TGTGCCAGCAGTGAAGCGCTAGCACTCCAGCAGTACTTC. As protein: CASSEALALQQYF.

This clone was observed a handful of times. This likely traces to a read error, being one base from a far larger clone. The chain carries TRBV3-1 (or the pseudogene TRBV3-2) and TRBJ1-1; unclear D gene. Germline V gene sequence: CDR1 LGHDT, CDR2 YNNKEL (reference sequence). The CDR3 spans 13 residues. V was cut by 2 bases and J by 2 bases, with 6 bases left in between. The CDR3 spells CASSQTSNTEAFF. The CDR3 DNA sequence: TGTGCCAGCAGCCAAACCAGTAACACTGAAGCTTTCTTT.